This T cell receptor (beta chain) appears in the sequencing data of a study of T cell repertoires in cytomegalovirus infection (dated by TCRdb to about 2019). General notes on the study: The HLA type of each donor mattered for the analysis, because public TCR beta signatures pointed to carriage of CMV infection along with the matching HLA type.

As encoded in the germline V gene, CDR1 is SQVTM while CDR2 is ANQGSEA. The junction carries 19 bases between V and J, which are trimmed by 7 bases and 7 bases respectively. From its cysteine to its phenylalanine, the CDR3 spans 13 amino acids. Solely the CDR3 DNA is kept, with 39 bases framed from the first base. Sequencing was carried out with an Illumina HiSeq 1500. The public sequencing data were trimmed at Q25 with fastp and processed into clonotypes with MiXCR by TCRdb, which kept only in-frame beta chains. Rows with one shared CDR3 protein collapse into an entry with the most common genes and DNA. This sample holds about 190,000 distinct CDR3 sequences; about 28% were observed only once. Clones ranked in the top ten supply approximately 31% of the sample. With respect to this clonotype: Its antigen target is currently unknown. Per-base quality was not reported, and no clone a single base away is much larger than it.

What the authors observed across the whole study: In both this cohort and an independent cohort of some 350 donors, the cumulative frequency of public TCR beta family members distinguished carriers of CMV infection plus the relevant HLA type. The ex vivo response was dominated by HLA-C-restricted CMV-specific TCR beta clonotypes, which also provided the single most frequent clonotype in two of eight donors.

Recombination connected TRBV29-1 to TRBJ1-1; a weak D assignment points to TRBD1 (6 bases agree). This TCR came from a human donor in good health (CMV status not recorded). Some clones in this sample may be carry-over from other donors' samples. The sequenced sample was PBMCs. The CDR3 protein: CSAQRTENHEAFF. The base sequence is TGCAGCGCGCAACGGACAGAGAACCATGAAGCTTTCTTT. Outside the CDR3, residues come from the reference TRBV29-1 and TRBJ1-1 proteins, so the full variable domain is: SAVISQKPSRDICQRGTSLTIQCQVDSQVTMMFWYRQQPGQSLTLIATANQGSEATYESGFVIDKFPISRPNLTFSTLTVSNMSPEDSSIYLCSAQRTENHEAFFGQGTRLTVV.